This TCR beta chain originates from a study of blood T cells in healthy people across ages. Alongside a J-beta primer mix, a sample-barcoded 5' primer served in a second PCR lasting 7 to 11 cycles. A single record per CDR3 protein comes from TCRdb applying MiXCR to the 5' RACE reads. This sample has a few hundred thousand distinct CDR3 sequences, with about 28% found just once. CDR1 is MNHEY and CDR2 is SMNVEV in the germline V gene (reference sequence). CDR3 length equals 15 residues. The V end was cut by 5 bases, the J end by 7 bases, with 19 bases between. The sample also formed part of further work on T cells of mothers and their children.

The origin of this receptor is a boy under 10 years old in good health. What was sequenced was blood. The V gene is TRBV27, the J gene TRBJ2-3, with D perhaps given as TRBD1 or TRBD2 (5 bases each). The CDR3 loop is CASSLPGRNGNTQYF. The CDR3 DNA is TGTGCCAGCAGTCTTCCGGGACGCAATGGAAATACGCAGTATTTT.